Below, 12 T cell receptor beta chains from the same sample are listed, as sequenced in a study of blood T cell repertoires in COVID-19. Clones were read by immunoSEQ multiplex PCR, and TCRdb kept only the in-frame ones, dropping some. The repertoire consists of some 460,000 clones, with about 90% occurring once and the leading ten covering just under 2%. Source material: PBMCs or T cells enriched from blood (not recorded which). The source is a woman aged 18 to 35 with acute COVID-19.

As concerns this clone: This same CDR3 is encoded by further DNA sequences in the sample. The chain uses TRBV10-3 and TRBJ1-5; D possibly corresponds to TRBD1 (5 bases). The V gene lost 8 bases and the J gene lost 0 bases, with 8 bases spanning the gap. Germline V gene data show CDR1 as ENHRY and CDR2 as SYGVKD. This CDR3 has 13 residues. Written as DNA, the CDR3 is TGTGCCATCTCCGGGGGTAGCAATCAGCCCCAGCATTTT. Translated, it gives CAISGGSNQPQHF.

The chain recombines TRBV19 with TRBJ1-1; a weak D match, TRBD1 (6 bases). Germline values: CDR1 LNHDA, CDR2 SQIVND (reference sequence). The V and J ends lost 7 bases and 9 bases respectively, with 18 bases between them. This CDR3 is built from 13 residues. CDR3 bases: TGTGCCAGTACCTCATTCCAGGGGATCCAAGCTTTCTTT. This encodes CASTSFQGIQAFF.

A note on this clone: At one end the junction does not follow the germline gene, possibly because of a read error. J is TRBJ2-7 and V is TRBV19; 8 bases fit TRBD1. The CDR3 contains 14 residues. The germline V gene has CDR1 LNHDA and CDR2 SQIVND (reference sequence). CDR3 sequence (DNA): TGTGCCAGTCTACCCCGGACAGGGTCCTTCGAGCAGTACTTC. Its translation: CASLPRTGSFEQYF.

The DNA for the CDR3 is TGTGCCATCAGTGAGTCGACCAGGGGCTCAATAGACTATGGCTACACCTTC. This translates into CAISESTRGSIDYGYTF. The V call is TRBV10-3, the J call TRBJ1-2, with a possible D match to TRBD1 (6 bases). Trimming left V 0 bases short and J 3 bases short, with 17 bases between. Germline V gene data show CDR1 as ENHRY and CDR2 as SYGVKD. CDR3 length: 17 residues.

The chain carries TRBV18 and TRBJ1-4; D gene unclear. CDR3 length: 16 residues. CDR1 is KGHSH and CDR2 is LQKENI in the germline V gene. Trimming shortened V by 5 bases and J by 6 bases, and 19 bases separated the two germline ends. The CDR3 DNA follows: TGTGCCAGCTCAAGCACTGCGGGAGTATACGATGAAAAACTGTTTTTT. It translates to CASSSTAGVYDEKLFF.

Concerning this clone itself: Other nucleotide sequences from this sample produce the same CDR3. The V and J genes are TRBV7-2 and TRBJ2-1; the match to TRBD2 covers 13 bases. The CDR3 runs to 18 residues. In germline, CDR1 is SGHTA, CDR2 FQGNSA. The junction had 5 bases not matched to a gene; V was cut back by 2 bases and J by 1 base. The CDR3 sequence: CASSLRTSGSGSYNEQFF. CDR3 bases: TGTGCCAGCAGCTTACGGACTAGCGGGAGTGGATCCTACAATGAGCAGTTCTTC.

This sequence joins TRBV27 and TRBJ2-7; D is possibly TRBD2 (6 bases). The V gene lost 5 bases and the J gene lost 3 bases, with 14 bases spanning the gap. Germline V gives CDR1 MNHEY, CDR2 SMNVEV (reference sequence). This CDR3 comprises 14 residues. The chain's CDR3 is CASSPWGDFYEQYF. The CDR3 DNA reads as TGTGCCAGCAGTCCCTGGGGGGACTTCTACGAGCAGTACTTC.

The gene calls are TRBV6-6 and TRBJ1-1; D unclear. The CDR3 contains 11 residues. Trimming removed 7 bases at V and 10 bases at J, with 13 bases between. The germline V gene encodes CDR1 MNHNY and CDR2 SVGAGI (reference sequence). This CDR3 is CASTLTGSAFF. The CDR3 region has the DNA TGTGCCAGCACCCTAACGGGTTCAGCTTTCTTT.

V gene TRBV7-3 combines with J gene TRBJ1-4; D may be TRBD1 (5 bases). The V end lost 0 bases, the J end lost 6 bases, and 5 bases lay between the germline ends. Germline V CDR1 and CDR2: SGHTA, FQGTGA. CDR3 length: 13 residues. The DNA of the CDR3 is TGTGCCAGCAGCTTAACCAGGGATGAAAAACTGTTTTTT. This codes for CASSLTRDEKLFF.

The rearrangement uses TRBV7-6 and TRBJ2-7; possibly TRBD2 for D (6 bases). Trimming removed 3 bases from V and 2 bases from J, with 8 bases in between. The CDR3 has 13 amino acids. The germline V gene has CDR1 SGHVS and CDR2 FNYEAQ. The CDR3 nucleotides read TGTGCCAGCAGCTTTAGCGGTCCCTACGAGCAGTACTTC. The encoded protein is CASSFSGPYEQYF.

The J gene is TRBJ1-2, the V gene TRBV6-5; D is undetermined. V shed 0 bases and J shed 3 bases, with 5 bases lying between them. Germline CDR1 and CDR2: MNHEY and SVGAGI. The CDR3 is made up of 13 amino acids. The CDR3 bases are TGTGCCAGCAGTTACTCGGGCCACTATGGCTACACCTTC. It is translated as CASSYSGHYGYTF.

V and J are TRBV6-4 and TRBJ1-2; 7 nucleotides line up with TRBD1. V lost 3 bases, J lost 5 bases, and 9 bases stayed unmatched. CDR1 MRHNA and CDR2 SNTAGT come from the germline V gene. The CDR3 sequence is 15 residues long. In DNA form, the CDR3 reads TGTGCCAGCAGTGAGGGACGAGGGGGCGGATATGGCTACACCTTC. Protein: CASSEGRGGGYGYTF.